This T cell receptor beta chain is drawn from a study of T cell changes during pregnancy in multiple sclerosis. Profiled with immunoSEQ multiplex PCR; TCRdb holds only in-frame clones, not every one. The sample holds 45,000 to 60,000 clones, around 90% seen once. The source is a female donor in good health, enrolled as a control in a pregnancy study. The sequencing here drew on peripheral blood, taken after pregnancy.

The DNA for the CDR3 is TGTGCCAGCAGTGACTCGGGTCAGGTAGATTCACCCCTCCACTTT. Translating gives CASSDSGQVDSPLHF. The chain links TRBV6-4 to TRBJ1-6; D is unclear. The CDR3 is 15 amino acids. The ends were cut back, 0 bases at V and 8 bases at J, with 11 bases in the middle. The germline V gene has CDR1 MRHNA and CDR2 SNTAGT.